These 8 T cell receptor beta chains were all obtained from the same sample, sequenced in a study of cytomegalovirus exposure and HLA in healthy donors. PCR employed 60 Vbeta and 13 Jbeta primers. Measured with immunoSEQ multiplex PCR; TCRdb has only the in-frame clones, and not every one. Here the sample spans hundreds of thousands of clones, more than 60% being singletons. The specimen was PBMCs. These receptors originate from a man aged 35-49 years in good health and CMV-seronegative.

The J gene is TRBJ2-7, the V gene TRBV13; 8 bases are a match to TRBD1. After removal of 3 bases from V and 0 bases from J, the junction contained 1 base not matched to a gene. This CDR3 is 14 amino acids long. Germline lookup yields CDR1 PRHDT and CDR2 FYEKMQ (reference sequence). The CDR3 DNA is TGTGCCAGCAGCTTCGACAGGGGCTCCTACGAGCAGTACTTC. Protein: CASSFDRGSYEQYF.

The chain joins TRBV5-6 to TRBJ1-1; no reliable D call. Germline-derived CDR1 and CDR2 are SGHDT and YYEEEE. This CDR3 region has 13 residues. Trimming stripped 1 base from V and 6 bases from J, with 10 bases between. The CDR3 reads CASSLTLSAEAFF. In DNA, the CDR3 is TGTGCCAGCAGCTTGACCTTAAGCGCTGAAGCTTTCTTT.

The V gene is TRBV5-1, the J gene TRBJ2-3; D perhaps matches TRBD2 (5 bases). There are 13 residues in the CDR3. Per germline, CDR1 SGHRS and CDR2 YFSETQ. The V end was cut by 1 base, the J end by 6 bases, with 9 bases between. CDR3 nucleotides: TGCGCCAGCAGCTTGCCTAGCCGGGATACGCAGTATTTT. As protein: CASSLPSRDTQYF.

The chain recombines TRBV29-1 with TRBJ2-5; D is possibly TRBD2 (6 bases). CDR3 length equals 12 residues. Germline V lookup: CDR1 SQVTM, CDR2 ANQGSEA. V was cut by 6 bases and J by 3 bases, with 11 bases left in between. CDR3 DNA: TGCAGCGTCCTGCCGGGGGAAGAGACCCAGTACTTC. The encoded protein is CSVLPGEETQYF.

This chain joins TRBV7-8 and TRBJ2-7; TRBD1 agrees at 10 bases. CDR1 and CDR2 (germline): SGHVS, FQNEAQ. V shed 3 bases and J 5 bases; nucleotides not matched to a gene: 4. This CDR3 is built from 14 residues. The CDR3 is CASSFLGQGDEQYF. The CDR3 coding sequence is TGTGCCAGCAGCTTTCTAGGACAGGGGGACGAGCAGTACTTC.

This chain's CDR3 is CASSPGTSGRATGELFF. The CDR3 DNA reads TGTGCCAGCAGCCCCGGGACTAGCGGGAGGGCCACCGGGGAGCTGTTTTTT. V gene TRBV9 combines with J gene TRBJ2-2, with 16 bases matching TRBD2. V shed 4 bases and J 4 bases; nucleotides not matched to a gene: 4. Germline V gene data show CDR1 as SGDLS and CDR2 as YYNGEE. The CDR3 consists of 17 residues.

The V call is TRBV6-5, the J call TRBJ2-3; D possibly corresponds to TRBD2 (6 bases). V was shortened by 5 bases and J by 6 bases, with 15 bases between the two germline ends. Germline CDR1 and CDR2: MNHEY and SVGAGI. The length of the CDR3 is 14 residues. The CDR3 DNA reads TGTGCCAGCAGTCCTAGCGCGTCCCCCGATACGCAGTATTTT. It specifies CASSPSASPDTQYF.

CDR3 sequence: CASSQDRGRSGQGYNEQFF. CDR3 DNA: TGTGCCAGCAGCCAAGATCGGGGTAGGTCGGGACAGGGCTACAATGAGCAGTTCTTC. V usage is TRBV4-2 and J usage is TRBJ2-1; TRBD1 aligns across 9 bases. Losses at the gene ends were 0 bases for V and 3 bases for J; bases not matched to a gene: 12. The germline CDR1 and CDR2 sequences are LGHNA and YNFKEQ. The length of the CDR3 is 19 residues.